Below, one T cell receptor beta chain is given with its context. The CDR3 totals 14 residues. Germline CDR1 reads SGHRS; CDR2 reads YFSETQ. Trimming took off 0 bases at V and 4 bases at J, with 8 bases between the two ends. This sample was included in a study of T cell changes during pregnancy in multiple sclerosis. Assay used: immunoSEQ multiplex PCR; TCRdb lists only in-frame clones, some missing. The repertoire holds roughly 70,000 clones, with roughly nine tenths as singletons. The chain has TRBV5-1 and TRBJ2-1, with D possibly TRBD2 on 6 matching bases. The TCR sequence derives from a female donor with multiple sclerosis, enrolled in a pregnancy study. This material consisted of peripheral blood, taken in the third trimester of pregnancy. CDR3 sequence (DNA): TGCGCCAGCAGCTTGGTAGCGGCGTACAATGAGCAGTTCTTC. Residues: CASSLVAAYNEQFF.